This T cell receptor (beta chain) was profiled in a study of vaccination effects on CD4 cells after COVID-19. About this clone itself: Its antigen is not known.

Within the ViraFEST assay, antigen-specific CD4+ T cells underwent expansion with viral peptide pools prior to sequencing. Isolating CD4+ T cells followed approximately 11 days of culture. Prior SARS-CoV-2 infection was absent in the vaccine recipients, as shown by negative nucleocapsid antibodies. Culturing of two million PBMC per well took place with roughly 10 IU/ml IL-2 and around 10 ug/ml peptides. Findings and caveats of the study: Late after vaccination, infection- and vaccine-induced clones showed marked clonal contraction.

Germline V gives CDR1 DFQATT, CDR2 SNEGSKA (reference sequence). J lost 0 bases, V lost 3 bases, and 7 bases had no gene match. The CDR3 runs to 17 residues. Clones were read by immunoSEQ multiplex PCR, and TCRdb kept only the in-frame ones, dropping some. There are around 41,000 clones in the sample; around 78% occur only once, and less than 14% lies in the top ten. Sequenced here: CD4+ T cells from PBMCs cultured with SARS-CoV-2 spike peptides, sampled before COVID-19 vaccination. The rearrangement links TRBV20-1 to TRBJ2-6; the match to TRBD2 covers 8 bases. This receptor was taken from a human donor who received a COVID-19 vaccine. This chain's CDR3 is CSASRFGGGSGANVLTF. Written as DNA, the CDR3 is TGCAGTGCTAGTAGGTTCGGGGGGGGCTCTGGGGCCAACGTCCTGACTTTC.